This T cell receptor beta chain stems from a study of blood T cell repertoires in COVID-19 (dated by TCRdb to 2020 to 2021). As for the study more broadly: Collaborator samples came from the United States, Italy and Spain and covered acute and convalescent phases of COVID-19. Where available, HLA class I and class II types were obtained from metadata supplied by the sample provider rather than from assay-based typing. The dataset comprised deeply sampled blood TCRbeta repertoires from subjects exposed to, actively infected with, or recovered from COVID-19. The repertoires were released in a freely available public database intended as a resource for research on the immune response to SARS-CoV-2. The sample metadata nearly always contained a de-identified subject ID, COVID-19 status, age in years and sex. The samples were drawn from the first 160 participants of the ongoing ImmuneRACE study and from 1,254 subjects provided by 6 global collaborators. The material from the prospective study consisted of cDNA or gDNA derived from T cells, B-cell-depleted T cells, or PBMCs. Study-wide findings and limitations: Clinical and demographic metadata were provided uncurated, with the amount varying by source and participant.

TCRbeta CDR3 regions were amplified from genomic DNA using the immunoSEQ Assay, a bias-controlled multiplex PCR. Regarding the original processing steps: Nucleated cell counts per sample were estimated from amplification of reference gene primers within the assay. To quantify the absolute abundance of each unique TCRbeta CDR3 rearrangement, sequence reads were collapsed and filtered. For each sample, productive Simpson clonality was calculated as the square root of Simpson's diversity index over productive rearrangements. In TCRdb, the immuneACCESS table is reduced to in-frame sequences with V and J assigned. These tables do not hold every clone; where another copy was compared, an unresolved V gene accounts for under half, and the others remain unexplained. V and J calls and clone size come straight from that table; D and trimming were deduced from the DNA. Across this sample there are fewer than 40,000 clones, with about 90% seen only once. The ten largest clones represent around 5.2% of the sample.

Each collaborating institution followed its own protocols to collect whole blood in K2EDTA tubes. Collaborator samples were shipped for TCRbeta analysis as frozen whole blood, isolated PBMCs, or DNA extracted from either sample type. Unmatched junction bases come to 7, with V trimmed by 3 bases and J by 0 bases. The germline V gene sets CDR1 to LGHNA and CDR2 to YNFKEQ. Counted from cysteine to phenylalanine, this CDR3 has 17 amino acids. The DNA shown is the 51-base CDR3, in frame from base 1. Note on this clone: Its antigen is currently not known. No clone much larger than this one lies a single base away; base qualities are absent.

The rearrangement combines TRBV4-2 with TRBJ2-1; 8 central nucleotides agree with TRBD2. This clonotype was obtained from a woman aged 65 to 85 with active COVID-19. Sequences were obtained from peripheral blood. The nucleotides read TGTGCCAGCAGCCAGGGAAGCGGGGGAGACTCCTACAATGAGCAGTTCTTC. Its protein product is CASSQGSGGDSYNEQFF.